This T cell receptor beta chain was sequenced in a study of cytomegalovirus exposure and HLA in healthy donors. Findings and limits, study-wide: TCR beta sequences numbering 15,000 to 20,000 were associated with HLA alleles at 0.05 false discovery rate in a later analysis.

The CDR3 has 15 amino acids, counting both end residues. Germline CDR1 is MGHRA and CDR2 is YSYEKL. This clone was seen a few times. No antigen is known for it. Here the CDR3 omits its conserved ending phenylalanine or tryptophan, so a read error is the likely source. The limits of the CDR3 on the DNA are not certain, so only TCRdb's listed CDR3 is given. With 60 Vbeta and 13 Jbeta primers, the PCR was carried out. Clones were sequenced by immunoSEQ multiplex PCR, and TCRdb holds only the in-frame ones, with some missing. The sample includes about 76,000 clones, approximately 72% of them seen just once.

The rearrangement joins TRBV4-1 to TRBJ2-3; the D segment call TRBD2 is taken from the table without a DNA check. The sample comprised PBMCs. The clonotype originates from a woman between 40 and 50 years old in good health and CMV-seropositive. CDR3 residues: CASSDSGASTDTHYS.